This TCR beta chain was recorded in a study of siplizumab effects on memory and regulatory T cells. Study-level findings and limits: The naive T cell population seemed more diverse than memory cells and seemed a major contributor to the alloresponse. Just a small share of alloreactive clones was traced back to unstimulated subsets.

V was shortened by 4 bases and J by 7 bases, with 14 bases between the two germline ends. CDR1 and CDR2 from the germline V gene are MDHEN and SYDVKM. This CDR3 has 15 amino acids. The repertoire was sequenced with immunoSEQ multiplex PCR; TCRdb's copy has only in-frame clones and lacks some. Of 85,000 to 130,000 clones in the sample, 92% were seen once. About this clone: Its target is unknown.

The chain is built from TRBV28 and TRBJ1-6; D gene ambiguous. This TCR derives from a human donor in good health. The sample comprised Tregs sorted from blood. CDR3 sequence: CASSYPVGTNSPLHF. CDR3 DNA: TGTGCCAGCAGTTACCCGGTGGGAACCAATTCACCCCTCCACTTT.